This note documents a single TCR beta chain sequence. Its target is unknown. This sample was included in a study of T cell responses to AZD1222 COVID-19 vaccine. Study-level information: Pooling of second doses given at about 4 or about 12 weeks was done.

Study findings and constraints: Vaccine-related CD4 TCRs covered spike, predominating at 160-218 and 743-854.

This CDR3 comprises 14 residues. Deletions cut 9 bases from V and 7 bases from J, with 21 bases between. Sequencing used immunoSEQ multiplex PCR; TCRdb keeps in-frame clones, though not all of them. Of roughly 140,000 clones detected, more than 85% appear once; the ten largest clones hold about 5%. The specimen was peripheral blood, collected on day 0 of AZD1222 vaccination. The receptor was isolated from an adult in good health. The chain links TRBV23-1 to TRBJ1-2, with D possibly TRBD1 on 5 matching bases. TRBV23-1 is recorded as an ORF, its role being uncertain. The CDR3 is CARTGTATSGGYTF. The CDR3 DNA reads as TGCGCCAGGACCGGGACTGCGACTTCGGGTGGCTACACCTTC.